This TCR beta chain was recovered during a study of response to subunit inactivated influenza vaccine. Overall study results and limits: The study's authors posited that every seasonal influenza vaccination enlists few new T cells.

V dropped 7 bases and J dropped 3 bases, with 16 bases sitting between them. Germline CDR1 is SQVTM and CDR2 is ANQGSEA. This CDR3 comprises 13 residues. A few counts support this clonotype. The antigen remains undetermined. TCRdb itself ran the RT-PCR reads through MiXCR, one entry per CDR3 protein. The table includes 650,000 to 800,000 distinct CDR3 sequences, around 14% detected once. This sequence was found in a man aged 45-60 years who received an inactivated influenza vaccine. The sample here was PBMCs from blood, taken around 14 days before vaccination. V and J are TRBV29-1 and TRBJ2-7; D is perhaps TRBD1 or TRBD2 (6 bases each). The CDR3 loop is CSALKGGVYEQYF. The CDR3 bases are TGCAGCGCATTGAAGGGGGGCGTCTACGAGCAGTACTTC.